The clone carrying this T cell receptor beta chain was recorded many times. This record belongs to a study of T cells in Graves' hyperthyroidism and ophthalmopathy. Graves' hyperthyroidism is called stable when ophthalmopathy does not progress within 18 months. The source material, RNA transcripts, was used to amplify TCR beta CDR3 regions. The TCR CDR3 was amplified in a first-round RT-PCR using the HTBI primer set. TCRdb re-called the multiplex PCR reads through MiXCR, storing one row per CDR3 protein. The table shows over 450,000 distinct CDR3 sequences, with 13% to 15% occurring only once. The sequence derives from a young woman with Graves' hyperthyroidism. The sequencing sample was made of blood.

The CDR3 reads CASSDLTASGNTIYF. As DNA, the CDR3 is TGTGCCAGCAGTGATCTAACAGCCTCTGGAAACACCATATATTTT. V gene TRBV6-1 combines with J gene TRBJ1-3; D not certain. This CDR3 region has 15 residues. Germline CDR1 MNHNS, CDR2 SASEGT. Trimming removed 3 bases at V and 0 bases at J, with 9 bases between.